This T cell receptor beta chain is from a study of blood T cell repertoires in COVID-19. Turning to the study itself: Sources were T cells, B-cell-depleted T cells, or PBMCs; the material itself was cDNA or gDNA.

Generated by immunoSEQ multiplex PCR, the TCRdb table keeps only in-frame clones and is missing some. The sample lists 320,000 or so clones, approximately 89% seen once, with around 5% in the top ten. In assigning cohorts, the study relied on participant-reported clinical history. Specimen: PBMCs or T cells enriched from blood (not recorded which). The sequence was obtained from a man aged 30 to 39 who had recovered from COVID-19.

This CDR3 reads CASSLAGSGFNEQFF. The CDR3 DNA is TGTGCCAGCAGCTTGGCGGGTTCAGGGTTCAATGAGCAGTTCTTC. This rearrangement joins TRBV5-5 to TRBJ2-1; a weak D match, TRBD1 (5 bases). Per the germline V gene, CDR1 is SGHKS and CDR2 is YYEKEE (reference sequence). The V and J ends lost 0 bases and 6 bases respectively, with 13 bases between them. There are 15 residues in the CDR3.